The 13 T cell receptor beta chains in this list originate from one sample, sequenced in a study of OX40 agonist ivuxolimab in advanced cancers. Sequencing used immunoSEQ multiplex PCR; TCRdb keeps in-frame clones, though not all of them. Of roughly 120,000 clones listed, approximately 89% are singletons. This specimen was CD4+ or CD8+ T cells sorted from blood, taken in a trial of the OX40 agonist ivuxolimab. These receptors were obtained from an adult with an advanced solid tumor such as melanoma, head and neck, liver or kidney cancer.

This clone appeared a single time. This chain connects TRBV5-4 to TRBJ2-2, with D possibly TRBD2 on 5 matching bases. This CDR3 is 15 amino acids long. Germline V gene data show CDR1 as SGHNT and CDR2 as YYREEE (reference sequence). The V gene lost 0 bases and the J gene lost 3 bases, with 9 bases spanning the gap. The CDR3 DNA reads as TGTGCCAGCAGCTTGGGAGGGTACGACACCGGGGAGCTGTTTTTT. It yields the protein CASSLGGYDTGELFF.

This clone was seen once. The chain has TRBV29-1 and TRBJ2-7; the D is unclear. Per the germline V gene, CDR1 is SQVTM and CDR2 is ANQGSEA. The CDR3 totals 13 residues. Trimming cost V 5 bases and J 3 bases, with 14 bases left between them. For the CDR3, the DNA is TGCAGCGTTCGAGCTTCGACGGACTACGAGCAGTACTTC. Protein product: CSVRASTDYEQYF.

This clone was counted once. V is TRBV7-2 and J is TRBJ1-4, with no clear D. Trimming pared 2 bases from V and 4 bases from J, leaving 5 bases between. CDR1 and CDR2 from the germline V gene are SGHTA and FQGNSA. The CDR3 contains 13 residues. The CDR3 loop reads CASSLTYNEKLFF. The CDR3 bases are TGTGCCAGCAGCTTAACGTATAATGAAAAACTGTTTTTT.

The chain is built from TRBV11-2 and TRBJ2-3; no firm D call. The germline V gene encodes CDR1 SGHAT and CDR2 FQNNGV. Trimming cost V 5 bases and J 3 bases, with 3 bases left between them. The CDR3 is made up of 11 amino acids. In nucleotides, the CDR3 is TGTGCCAGCAGCCAAACAGATACGCAGTATTTT. Protein: CASSQTDTQYF.

The rearrangement joins TRBV7-8 to TRBJ1-5; D is unresolved. The length of the CDR3 is 19 residues. In germline, CDR1 is SGHVS, CDR2 FQNEAQ. Trimming took off 2 bases at V and 0 bases at J, with 20 bases between the two ends. The CDR3 coding sequence is TGTGCCAGCAGCTTATCAATTGCGTCAGGAGACCGTAGCAATCAGCCCCAGCATTTT. Its translation: CASSLSIASGDRSNQPQHF.

The CDR3 sequence is CASSQDRTDYGYTF. CDR3 DNA sequence: TGTGCCAGCAGCCAAGATCGGACGGACTATGGCTACACCTTC. The chain recombines TRBV4-2 with TRBJ1-2; no clear D gene. Per the germline V gene, CDR1 is LGHNA and CDR2 is YNFKEQ. The V gene lost 0 bases and the J gene lost 3 bases, with 8 bases spanning the gap. The CDR3 has 14 amino acids.

The chain uses TRBV7-2 and TRBJ2-3; D may be TRBD2 (5 bases). The germline V gene encodes CDR1 SGHTA and CDR2 FQGNSA. Trimming shortened V by 4 bases and J by 8 bases, and 16 bases separated the two germline ends. CDR3 size: 14 residues. CDR3 DNA sequence: TGTGCCAGCAGCTCAATTACCGGGGAAGGTACGCAGTATTTT. Its translation is CASSSITGEGTQYF.

This chain joins TRBV18 and TRBJ1-5; TRBD1 is a possible D gene (5 bases). CDR1 and CDR2 (germline): KGHSH, LQKENI. The CDR3 covers 15 residues. V was pared by 6 bases and J by 4 bases, with 16 bases between. The DNA of the CDR3 is TGTGCCAGCTCCCCAGCGGGGCAGGTTAATCAGCCCCAGCATTTT. Translated: CASSPAGQVNQPQHF.

In this sample, this clone turned up a few times. J is TRBJ1-2 and V is TRBV6-5, with no clear D. The CDR3 spans 15 residues. The germline V gene encodes CDR1 MNHEY and CDR2 SVGAGI. V lost 2 bases and J lost 7, with 17 bases in between. CDR3 in amino acids: CASSYNGLARRGYTF. As DNA, the CDR3 is TGTGCCAGCAGTTACAACGGGCTAGCACGACGTGGCTACACCTTC.

V usage is TRBV2 and J usage is TRBJ1-2; D is unresolved. Germline V CDR1 and CDR2: SNHLY, FYNNEI. Trimming left V 7 bases short and J 0 bases short, with 6 bases between. CDR3 length equals 12 residues. The CDR3 here is CASTYSNYGYTF. The CDR3 DNA reads TGTGCCAGCACCTATTCTAACTATGGCTACACCTTC.

V gene TRBV7-8 combines with J gene TRBJ1-4; TRBD1 might be the D (5 bases). Trimming removed 3 bases from V and 0 bases from J, with 23 bases in between. CDR1 is SGHVS, CDR2 FQNEAQ, per germline. The CDR3 contains 20 residues. CDR3 region: CASSFAWDVEEMATNEKLFF. The DNA of the CDR3 is TGTGCCAGCAGCTTTGCTTGGGACGTTGAAGAGATGGCAACTAATGAAAAACTGTTTTTT.

The chain has TRBV7-3 and TRBJ2-5; no clear D gene. The CDR3 contains 15 residues. CDR1 is SGHTA, CDR2 FQGTGA, per germline. V lost 0 bases, J lost 2 bases, and 10 bases lay in between. CDR3 protein: CASSLTGTSQETQYF. Here the CDR3 DNA reads TGTGCCAGCAGCTTAACTGGCACCTCGCAAGAGACCCAGTACTTC. Full variable domain (rest looked up from reference TRBV7-3 and TRBJ2-5): GAGVSQTPSNKVTEKGKYVELRCDPISGHTALYWYRQSLGQGPEFLIYFQGTGAADDSGLPNDRFFAVRPEGSVSTLKIQRTERGDSAVYLCASSLTGTSQETQYFGPGTRLLVL.

In nucleotides, the CDR3 is TGTGCCTGGTCCCCCTCAGGGAGTGAGCAGTTCTTC. This encodes CAWSPSGSEQFF. The chain employs TRBV30 and TRBJ2-1; perhaps D is TRBD1 or TRBD2 (5 bases each). The CDR3 runs 12 residues. From germline, CDR1 is GTSNPN and CDR2 SVGIG (reference sequence). The V and J ends lost 5 bases and 9 bases respectively, with 14 bases between them.